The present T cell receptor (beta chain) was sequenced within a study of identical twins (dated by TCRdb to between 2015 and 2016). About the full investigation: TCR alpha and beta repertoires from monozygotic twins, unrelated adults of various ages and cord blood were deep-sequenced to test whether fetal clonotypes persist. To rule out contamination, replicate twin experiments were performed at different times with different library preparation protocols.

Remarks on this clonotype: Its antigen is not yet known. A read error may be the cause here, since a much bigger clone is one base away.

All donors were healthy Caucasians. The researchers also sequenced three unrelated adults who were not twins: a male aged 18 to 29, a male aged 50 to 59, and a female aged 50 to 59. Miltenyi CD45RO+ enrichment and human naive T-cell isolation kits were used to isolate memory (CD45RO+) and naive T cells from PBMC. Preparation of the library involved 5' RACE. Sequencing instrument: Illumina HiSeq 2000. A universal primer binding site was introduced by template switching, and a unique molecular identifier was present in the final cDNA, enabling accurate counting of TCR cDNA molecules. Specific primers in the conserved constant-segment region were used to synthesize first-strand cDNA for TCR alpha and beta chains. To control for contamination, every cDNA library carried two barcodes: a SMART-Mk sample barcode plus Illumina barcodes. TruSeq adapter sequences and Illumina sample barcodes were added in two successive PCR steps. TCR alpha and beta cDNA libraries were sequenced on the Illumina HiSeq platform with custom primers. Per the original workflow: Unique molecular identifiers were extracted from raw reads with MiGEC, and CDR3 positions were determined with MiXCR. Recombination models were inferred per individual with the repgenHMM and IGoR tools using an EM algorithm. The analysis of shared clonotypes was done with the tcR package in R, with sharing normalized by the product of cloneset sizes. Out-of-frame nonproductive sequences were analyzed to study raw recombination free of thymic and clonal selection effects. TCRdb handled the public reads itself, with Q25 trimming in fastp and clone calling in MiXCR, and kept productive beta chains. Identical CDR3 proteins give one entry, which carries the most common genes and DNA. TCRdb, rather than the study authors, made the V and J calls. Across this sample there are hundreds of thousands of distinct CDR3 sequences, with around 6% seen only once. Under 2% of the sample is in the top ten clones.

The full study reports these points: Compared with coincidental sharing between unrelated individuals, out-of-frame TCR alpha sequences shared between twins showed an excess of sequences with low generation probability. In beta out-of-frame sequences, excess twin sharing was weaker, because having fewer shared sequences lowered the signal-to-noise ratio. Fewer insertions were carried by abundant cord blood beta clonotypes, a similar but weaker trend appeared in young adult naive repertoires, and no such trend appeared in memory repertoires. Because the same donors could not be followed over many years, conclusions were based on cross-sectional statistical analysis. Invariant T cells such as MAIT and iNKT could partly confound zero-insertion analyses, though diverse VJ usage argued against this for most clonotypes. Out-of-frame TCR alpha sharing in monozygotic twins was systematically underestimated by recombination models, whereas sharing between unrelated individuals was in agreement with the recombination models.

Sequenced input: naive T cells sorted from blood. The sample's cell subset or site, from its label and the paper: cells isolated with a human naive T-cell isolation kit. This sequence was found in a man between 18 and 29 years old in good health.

The nucleotide sequence reads as follows: TGCAGTGCCACGAAGACTCTCGCCTCCTACAATAAGCAGTTCTTC. It specifies CSATKTLASYNKQFF. The sequence joins TRBV20-1 to TRBJ2-1; confidence is insufficient to name the D gene. CDR1 and CDR2 are read off the germline V gene (reference sequence) as DFQATT and SNEGSKA. The CDR3 measures 15 amino acids from cysteine to phenylalanine. Only CDR3 DNA remains: 45 bases, in frame from the first base.